Reported below is one T cell receptor (beta chain). Its antigen remains unidentified. This sample is part of a study of T cells after yellow fever vaccination. The overall study: Preparation used SMART-Seq v4 Ultra Low Input for the low-cell-number fractions.

Findings and caveats of the study: One caveat is that FACS-sorted repertoires could contain abundant clonotypes contaminating from the bulk population.

The CDR3 consists of 16 residues. V lost 3 bases, J lost 2 bases, and 14 bases lay in between. Germline V gene data show CDR1 as MNHEY and CDR2 as SMNVEV (reference sequence). They built TCR cDNA with 5'RACE template switching, a step that put in a universal primer site and UMIs. TCRdb independently ran MiXCR on the 5' RACE reads; one entry per CDR3 protein. The top ten hold roughly 17% of the sample, which has about 580,000 distinct CDR3 sequences, 17% seen once. The source of this sequence is a man between 18 and 35 years old who received the YFV17D yellow fever vaccine. The material sequenced was PBMCs, taken about 5 days after the first yellow fever vaccination. This chain connects TRBV27 to TRBJ1-5; D not certain. As DNA, the CDR3 is TGTGCCAGCAGTTTTCTCCCCCTAAGGGGCAATCAGCCCCAGCATTTT. The encoded protein is CASSFLPLRGNQPQHF.